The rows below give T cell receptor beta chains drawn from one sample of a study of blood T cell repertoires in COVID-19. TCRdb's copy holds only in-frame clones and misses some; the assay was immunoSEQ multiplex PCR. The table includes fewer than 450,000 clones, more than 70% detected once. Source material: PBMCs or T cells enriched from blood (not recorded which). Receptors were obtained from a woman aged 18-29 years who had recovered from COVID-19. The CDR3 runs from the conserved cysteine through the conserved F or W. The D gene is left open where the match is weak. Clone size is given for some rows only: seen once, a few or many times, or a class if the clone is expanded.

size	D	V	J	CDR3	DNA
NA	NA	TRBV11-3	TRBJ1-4	CASSRSRGEKLFF	TGTGCCAGCAGCCGCTCCAGGGGTGAAAAACTGTTTTTT
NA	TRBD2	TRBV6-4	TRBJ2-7	CARLEPVGLAGAPVEQYF	TGTGCCAGACTGGAACCTGTGGGACTAGCGGGGGCCCCGGTCGAGCAGTACTTC
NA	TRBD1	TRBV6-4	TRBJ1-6	CASRRGQDGSPLHF	TGTGCCAGCAGGAGGGGACAGGACGGTTCACCCCTCCACTTT
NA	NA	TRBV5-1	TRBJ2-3	CASSLVSRSTDTQYF	TGCGCCAGCAGCTTGGTGTCCCGGAGCACAGATACGCAGTATTTT
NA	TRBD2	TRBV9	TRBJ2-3	CASSVVSGGTDTQYF	TGTGCCAGCAGCGTAGTATCGGGGGGAACAGATACGCAGTATTTT
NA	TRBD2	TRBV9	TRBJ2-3	CASSVGERGGLNTQYF	TGTGCCAGCAGCGTAGGAGAGCGGGGGGGCCTTAATACGCAGTATTTT
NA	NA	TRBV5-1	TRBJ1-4	CASSADQGKGEKLFF	TGCGCCAGCAGCGCGGATCAGGGGAAAGGAGAAAAACTGTTTTTT
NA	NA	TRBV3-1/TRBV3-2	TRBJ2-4	CASSQGGRGEAKNIQYF	TGTGCCAGCAGCCAAGGTGGGAGGGGGGAAGCCAAAAACATTCAGTACTTC
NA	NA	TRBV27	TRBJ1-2	CASRGGSLRGYTF	TGTGCCAGCAGGGGGGGAAGTTTAAGGGGCTACACCTTC
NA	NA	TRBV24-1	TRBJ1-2	CATQSKSYGYTF	TGTGCCACCCAGTCGAAATCCTATGGCTACACCTTC
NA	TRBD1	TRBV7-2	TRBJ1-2	CASSLRQGAGYGYTF	TGTGCCAGCAGCTTACGACAGGGGGCGGGCTATGGCTACACCTTC
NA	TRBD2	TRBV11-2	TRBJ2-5	CASRRLAGGIETQYF	TGTGCCAGCAGAAGACTAGCGGGGGGTATAGAGACCCAGTACTTC
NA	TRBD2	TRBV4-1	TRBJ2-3	CASSQTTSGGTDTQYF	TGCGCCAGCAGCCAGACAACCAGCGGGGGGACAGATACGCAGTATTTT
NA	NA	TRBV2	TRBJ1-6	CASSETRGSPLHF	TGTGCCAGCAGTGAAACCCGGGGATCACCCCTCCACTTT
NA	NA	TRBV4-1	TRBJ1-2	CASSRMGGGYGYTF	TGCGCCAGCAGCCGAATGGGGGGGGGCTATGGCTACACCTTC
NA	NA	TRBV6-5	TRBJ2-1	CASSPARVSYNEQFF	TGTGCCAGCAGCCCCGCTCGCGTGTCCTACAATGAGCAGTTCTTC
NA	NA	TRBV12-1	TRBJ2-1	CASSPPLAGKRNEQFF	TGTGCCAGCAGCCCGCCCCTAGCGGGGAAACGCAATGAGCAGTTCTTC
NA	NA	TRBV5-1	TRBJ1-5	CASSLVSVPSNQPQHF	TGCGCCAGCAGCTTGGTTAGCGTCCCTAGCAATCAGCCCCAGCATTTT
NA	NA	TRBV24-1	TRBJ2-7	CATRFGQYF	TGTGCCACCAGGTTCGGTCAGTACTTC
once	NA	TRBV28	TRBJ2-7	CASSLGGGSYEQYF	TGTGCCAGCAGTTTAGGTGGGGGGTCCTACGAGCAGTACTTC
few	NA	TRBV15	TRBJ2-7	CATSRDGQPPSYEQYF	TGTGCCACCAGCAGAGACGGACAGCCCCCGTCCTACGAGCAGTACTTC
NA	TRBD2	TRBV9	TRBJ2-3	CASSVVTSGDTQYF	TGTGCCAGCAGCGTAGTAACTAGCGGGGATACGCAGTATTTT
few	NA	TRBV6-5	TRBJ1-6	CASSSIGGYSPLHF	TGTGCCAGCAGTTCCATTGGGGGGTACTCACCCCTCCACTTT
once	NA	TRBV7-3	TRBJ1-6	CASSWGGEKSPLHF	TGTGCCAGCAGTTGGGGTGGGGAGAAGTCACCCCTCCACTTT
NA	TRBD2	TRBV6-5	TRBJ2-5	CASLKRGGAETQYF	TGTGCCAGCCTAAAGCGGGGGGGCGCAGAGACCCAGTACTTC
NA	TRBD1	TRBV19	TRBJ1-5	CASSIGYRGLNQPQHF	TGTGCCAGTAGTATCGGGTACAGGGGGCTAAATCAGCCCCAGCATTTT
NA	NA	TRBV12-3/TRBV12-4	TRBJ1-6	CASSSRHGSPLHF	TGTGCCAGCAGCTCTAGGCACGGTTCACCCCTCCACTTT
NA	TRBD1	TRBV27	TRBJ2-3	CASSEYTGGALASTDTQYF	TGTGCCAGCAGTGAATATACAGGGGGCGCGCTAGCGAGCACAGATACGCAGTATTTT
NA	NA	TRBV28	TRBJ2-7	CASSQLSREQYF	TGTGCCAGCAGCCAACTCAGCAGGGAGCAGTACTTC
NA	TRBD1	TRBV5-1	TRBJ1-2	CASSTGTVANYGYTF	TGCGCCAGCAGCACAGGGACAGTCGCTAACTATGGCTACACCTTC
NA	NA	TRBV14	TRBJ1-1	CASSHGSSTEAFF	TGTGCCAGCAGTCACGGGTCGAGCACTGAAGCTTTCTTT
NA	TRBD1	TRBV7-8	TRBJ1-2	CASSFGQANGYTF	TGTGCCAGCAGCTTCGGACAGGCTAATGGCTACACCTTC
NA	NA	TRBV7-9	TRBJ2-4	CASSPDSLAKNIQYF	TGTGCCAGCAGCCCGGACAGCTTAGCCAAAAACATTCAGTACTTC
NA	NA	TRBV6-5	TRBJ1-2	CASSRESLWGYTF	TGTGCCAGCAGCCGTGAAAGTCTATGGGGCTACACCTTC
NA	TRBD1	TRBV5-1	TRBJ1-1	CASTSRQGRDTEAFF	TGCGCCAGCACCTCCCGACAGGGTAGGGACACTGAAGCTTTCTTT
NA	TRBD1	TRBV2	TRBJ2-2	CASSTGQGWLFF	TGTGCCAGCAGTACCGGACAGGGGTGGCTGTTTTTT
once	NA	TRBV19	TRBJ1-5	CASCTIQGKGQPQHF	TGTGCCAGTTGTACGATCCAGGGTAAGGGTCAGCCCCAGCATTTT
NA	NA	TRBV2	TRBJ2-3	CASSPRQASSTDTQYF	TGTGCCAGCAGTCCGAGACAGGCCTCTAGCACAGATACGCAGTATTTT
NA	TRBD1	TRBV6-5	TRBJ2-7	CASSTGQGLREQYF	TGTGCCAGCTCGACGGGACAGGGCCTTCGAGAGCAGTACTTC
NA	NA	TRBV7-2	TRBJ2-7	CASTQGTKSSYEQYF	TGTGCCAGCACCCAAGGGACAAAGAGCTCCTACGAGCAGTACTTC
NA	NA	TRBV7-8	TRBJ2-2	CASSSPAPGVAGELFF	TGTGCCAGCAGCTCCCCAGCCCCAGGGGTCGCCGGGGAGCTGTTTTTT
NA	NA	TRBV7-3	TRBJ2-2	CASSLVGHNTGELFF	TGTGCCAGCAGCTTAGTCGGTCATAACACCGGGGAGCTGTTTTTT
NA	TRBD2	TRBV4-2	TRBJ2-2	CASSPTATSGANTGELFF	TGTGCCAGCAGCCCAACGGCGACTAGCGGTGCGAACACCGGGGAGCTGTTTTTT
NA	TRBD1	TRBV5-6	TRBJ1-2	CASSLGTGGKGYTF	TGTGCCAGCAGCTTGGGGACAGGGGGTAAAGGCTACACCTTC
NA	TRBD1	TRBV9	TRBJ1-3	CASSVGTGVSGNTIYF	TGTGCCAGCAGCGTTGGGACAGGGGTCTCTGGAAACACCATATATTTT
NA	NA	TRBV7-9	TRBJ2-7	CASSFEALTYEQYF	TGTGCCAGCAGCTTTGAGGCCCTTACCTACGAGCAGTACTTC
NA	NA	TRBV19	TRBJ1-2	CASMDRNYGYTF	TGTGCCAGTATGGACAGAAACTATGGCTACACCTTC
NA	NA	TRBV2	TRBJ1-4	CASSEVTEGNEKLFF	TGTGCCAGCAGTGAGGTTACAGAGGGTAATGAAAAACTGTTTTTT
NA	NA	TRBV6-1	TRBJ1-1	CASSERGGTEAFF	TGTGCCAGCAGTGAACGGGGGGGCACTGAAGCTTTCTTT
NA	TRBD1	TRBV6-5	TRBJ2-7	CASSYSTGQGHYEQYF	TGTGCCAGCAGTTACTCGACAGGACAGGGGCACTACGAGCAGTACTTC
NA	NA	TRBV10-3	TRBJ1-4	CADICRGREKLFF	TGTGCCGATATCTGCAGGGGTCGGGAAAAACTGTTTTTT
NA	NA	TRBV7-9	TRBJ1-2	CASSVRDFSDGYTF	TGTGCCAGCAGCGTCCGGGATTTCTCGGATGGCTACACCTTC
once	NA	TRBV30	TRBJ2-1	CAWSDPPGSYNEQFF	TGTGCCTGGAGTGATCCCCCAGGCTCCTACAATGAGCAGTTCTTC
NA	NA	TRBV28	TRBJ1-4	CASSLWTKKGEKLFF	TGTGCCAGCAGTTTATGGACGAAGAAGGGGGAAAAACTGTTTTTT
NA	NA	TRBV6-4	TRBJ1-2	CASSDSWGDGGYTF	TGTGCCAGCAGTGACTCGTGGGGAGACGGGGGCTACACCTTC
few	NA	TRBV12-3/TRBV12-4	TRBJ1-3	CASTSELGNTIYF	TGTGCCAGCACCTCGGAGTTGGGAAACACCATATATTTT
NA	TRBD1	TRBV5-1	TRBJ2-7	CASSFGTGLYEQYF	TGCGCCAGCAGCTTTGGGACAGGGCTCTACGAGCAGTACTTC